Shown below are 28 T cell receptor beta chains from a single sample sequenced in a study of T cells after yellow fever vaccination. TCRdb processed the 5' RACE reads anew with MiXCR; each CDR3 protein has one entry. This sample has hundreds of thousands of distinct CDR3 sequences; approximately 15% occur once, and the top ten carry more than 13%. The starting material was PBMCs, obtained on the day of the yellow fever booster vaccination. These receptors originate from a man under 40 who received the YFV17D yellow fever vaccine.

V and J are TRBV5-1 and TRBJ2-5; 10 nucleotides match TRBD2. Trimming cost V 2 bases and J 5 bases; bases outside gene matches: 9. Germline V gene lookup returns CDR1 SGHRS and CDR2 YFSETQ. The CDR3 covers 16 residues. The CDR3 here is CASSFLAGGVRETQYF. The CDR3 region has the DNA TGCGCCAGCAGCTTTTTAGCGGGAGGAGTAAGGGAGACCCAGTACTTC.

The rearrangement uses TRBV19 and TRBJ2-7; D is undetermined. The V end was cut by 3 bases, the J end by 6 bases, with 15 bases between. This CDR3 has 14 residues. Germline lookup yields CDR1 LNHDA and CDR2 SQIVND (reference sequence). This CDR3 reads CASSIGLWRSEQYF. The CDR3 region has the DNA TGTGCCAGTAGTATTGGGTTGTGGAGATCCGAGCAGTACTTC.

In its sample, this clonotype was seen a few times. V gene TRBV7-2 combines with J gene TRBJ2-7; 8 bases fit TRBD1. Germline trimming cut 5 bases from V and 6 bases from J; bases unmatched to any gene: 6. In germline, CDR1 is SGHTA, CDR2 FQGNSA. The CDR3 contains 13 residues. Here the CDR3 reads CASSRDRQGEQYF. The DNA for the CDR3 is TGTGCCAGCAGCCGGGACAGGCAAGGCGAGCAGTACTTC.

This clonotype came up once. This chain connects TRBV20-1 to TRBJ2-2; D call uncertain. Germline assignment: CDR1 DFQATT and CDR2 SNEGSKA (reference sequence). The CDR3 is made up of 11 amino acids. Trimming stripped 5 bases from V and 9 bases from J, with 10 bases between. The CDR3 nucleotides read TGCAGTGCTTCGTCCCTCTGGGAGCTGTTTTTT. Translation gives CSASSLWELFF.

This clonotype has more than one count but fewer than ten. V is TRBV9 and J is TRBJ2-2; 8 positions agree with TRBD2. The germline CDR1 and CDR2 sequences are SGDLS and YYNGEE. The CDR3 length is 16 residues. The V segment lost 4 bases and the J segment 0 bases; nucleotides outside the gene matches: 5. This chain's CDR3 is CASSFPTSANTGELFF. As DNA, the CDR3 is TGTGCCAGCAGCTTCCCGACTAGCGCGAACACCGGGGAGCTGTTTTTT.

This chain joins TRBV7-2 and TRBJ2-7; TRBD1 is a possible D gene (6 bases). V was shortened by 7 bases and J by 3 bases, with 16 bases between the two germline ends. The CDR3 is made up of 14 amino acids. Germline V gene data show CDR1 as SGHTA and CDR2 as FQGNSA. CDR3 sequence (DNA): TGTGCCAGCATCACGACCGGACAGCACTACGAGCAGTACTTC. As protein: CASITTGQHYEQYF. The complete variable domain, with remaining parts taken from reference TRBV7-2 and TRBJ2-7, reads GAGVSQSPSNKVTEKGKDVELRCDPISGHTALYWYRQSLGQGLEFLIYFQGNSAPDKSGLPSDRFSAERTGGSVSTLTIQRTQQEDSAVYLCASITTGQHYEQYFGPGTRLTVT.

This clonotype showed up just a few times. The chain is built from TRBV5-5 and TRBJ2-7; D uncertain. Germline V CDR1 and CDR2: SGHKS, YYEKEE (reference sequence). The CDR3 consists of 15 residues. V lost 0 bases to trimming and J lost 7 bases, with 17 bases between them. The CDR3 protein is CASSLDVTRDMEQYF. The CDR3 nucleotides read TGTGCCAGCAGCTTGGATGTGACAAGGGATATGGAGCAGTACTTC.

This sequence joins TRBV6-1 and TRBJ1-6; D uncertain. The CDR3 is 13 residues long. CDR1 and CDR2 from the germline V gene are MNHNS and SASEGT. The V end was cut by 7 bases, the J end by 7 bases, with 11 bases between. CDR3 sequence (DNA): TGTGCCAGCACCGCCGTCGGGAATTCACCCCTCCACTTT. Residues: CASTAVGNSPLHF.

This clonotype has more than one count but fewer than ten. The V gene is TRBV20-1, the J gene TRBJ2-7; weak D call: TRBD1 (6 bases). Germline CDR1 DFQATT, CDR2 SNEGSKA (reference sequence). There are 13 residues in the CDR3. V lost 6 bases and J lost 7, with 19 bases in between. The CDR3 protein is CSASQTGRGEQYF. The CDR3 DNA reads TGCAGTGCGAGCCAAACAGGGCGCGGGGAGCAGTACTTC.

With regard to this clonotype: An end of the junction does not agree with germline; a read error may underlie this. The rearrangement uses TRBV6-2 or TRBV6-3 and TRBJ2-7; TRBD2 matches 8 bases. Per the germline V gene, CDR1 is MNHEY and CDR2 is SVGEGT. The CDR3 sequence is 14 residues long. CDR3: CASNYVAGYYEQYF. CDR3 sequence (DNA): TGTGCCAGCAATTACGTAGCGGGATACTACGAGCAGTACTTC.

The J gene is TRBJ2-7, the V gene TRBV7-6, with D perhaps TRBD1 or TRBD2 (5 bases each). This CDR3 is built from 13 residues. V was clipped by 5 bases and J by 0 bases, with 8 bases between them. Per the germline V gene, CDR1 is SGHVS and CDR2 is FNYEAQ. The CDR3 region has the DNA TGTGCCAGCAGCCGGGACCCCTCCTACGAGCAGTACTTC. This sequence encodes CASSRDPSYEQYF.

This clonotype was seen more than once but under ten times. The V gene is TRBV14, the J gene TRBJ2-1; D not certain. Trimming removed 0 bases from V and 3 bases from J, with 18 bases in between. This CDR3 is built from 18 residues. CDR1 and CDR2 (germline): SGHDN, FVKESK. The CDR3 region has the DNA TGTGCCAGCAGCCAAGATGGGTTGGGTGCGAGCCTCTACAATGAGCAGTTCTTC. Amino acid sequence: CASSQDGLGASLYNEQFF.

The chain uses TRBV20-1 and TRBJ2-7; D may be TRBD1 (5 bases). The V gene lost 6 bases and the J gene lost 3 bases, with 24 bases spanning the gap. This CDR3 spans 16 amino acids. Germline V gene sequence: CDR1 DFQATT, CDR2 SNEGSKA (reference sequence). The CDR3 region is CSAPKMARVQGYEQYF. Here the CDR3 DNA reads TGCAGTGCCCCTAAGATGGCTAGGGTTCAGGGCTACGAGCAGTACTTC.

Many counts were recorded for this clonotype. V usage is TRBV7-2 and J usage is TRBJ2-7; TRBD2 aligns across 9 bases. V trimming: 4 bases; J trimming: 3 bases; junction bases outside the gene matches: 7. CDR1 SGHTA and CDR2 FQGNSA come from the germline V gene. This CDR3 is 15 amino acids long. In DNA form, the CDR3 reads TGTGCCAGCAGCTCCTCTAGCGGGACCGACTACGAGCAGTACTTC. This encodes CASSSSSGTDYEQYF.

The chain uses TRBV20-1 and TRBJ1-1; the D gene is possibly TRBD1 (5 bases). V was shortened by 5 bases and J by 10 bases, with 23 bases between the two germline ends. The CDR3 runs to 14 residues. Germline V gene lookup returns CDR1 DFQATT and CDR2 SNEGSKA (reference sequence). The CDR3 bases are TGCAGTGCTGGGACTCTCGGAGGGGAGGCACCAGCTTTCTTT. It codes for CSAGTLGGEAPAFF.

This clonotype was detected a few times. J is TRBJ2-1 and V is TRBV24-1; TRBD2 might be the D (5 bases). Germline values: CDR1 KGHDR, CDR2 SFDVKD. Trimming stripped 3 bases from V and 7 bases from J, with 15 bases between. The CDR3 loop spans 15 amino acids. CDR3 in amino acids: CATSDISDSLNEQFF. The DNA of the CDR3 is TGTGCCACCAGTGATATCTCGGACTCTTTGAATGAGCAGTTCTTC.

This clonotype was detected only a few times. The chain joins TRBV5-1 to TRBJ2-7; D is possibly TRBD2 (5 bases). Germline CDR1 SGHRS, CDR2 YFSETQ. The CDR3 runs 15 residues. The V gene lost 0 bases and the J gene lost 2 bases, with 12 bases spanning the gap. The CDR3 DNA follows: TGCGCCAGCAGCTTGGACGGGATGACTACCTACGAGCAGTACTTC. Its protein product is CASSLDGMTTYEQYF.

Only a few counts were recorded for this clonotype. This sequence joins TRBV7-6 and TRBJ1-4; perhaps TRBD1 as D (6 bases). Trimming cost V 5 bases and J 5 bases, with 9 bases left between them. The CDR3 spans 13 residues. Germline V gene sequence: CDR1 SGHVS, CDR2 FNYEAQ. CDR3 nucleotide sequence: TGTGCCAGCAGCCCGGGGACAAATGAAAAACTGTTTTTT. Its translation: CASSPGTNEKLFF.

The chain links TRBV7-2 to TRBJ2-2; D is unclear. This CDR3 comprises 13 residues. The V gene lost 4 bases and the J gene lost 7 bases, with 10 bases spanning the gap. The V gene's germline CDR1 is SGHTA and CDR2 FQGNSA. The CDR3 loop is CASSSGPNGELFF. The CDR3 nucleotides are TGTGCCAGCAGCTCCGGACCTAACGGGGAGCTGTTTTTT.

The rearrangement uses TRBV12-3 or TRBV12-4 and TRBJ2-7; D call uncertain. Trimming took off 8 bases at V and 5 bases at J, with 13 bases between the two ends. The CDR3 length is 12 residues. Here the CDR3 DNA reads TGTGCCAGCCGTATCGAAGAGGACGAGCAGTACTTC. Encoded protein: CASRIEEDEQYF.

The chain employs TRBV6-1 and TRBJ1-6, with 10 bases identical to TRBD1. The germline V gene has CDR1 MNHNS and CDR2 SASEGT. The CDR3 has 14 amino acids. V shed 10 bases and J 7 bases; nucleotides not matched to a gene: 7. CDR3 amino acids: CATGQGFENSPLHF. The CDR3 nucleotides read TGTGCCACGGGACAGGGGTTCGAGAATTCACCCCTCCACTTT.

This sequence joins TRBV2 and TRBJ2-5; no clear D gene. Trimming took off 4 bases at V and 3 bases at J, with 9 bases between the two ends. The CDR3 sequence is 13 residues long. Germline V lookup: CDR1 SNHLY, CDR2 FYNNEI. DNA for the CDR3: TGTGCCAGCAGTGTTTCCTTAGAAGAGACCCAGTACTTC. This translates into CASSVSLEETQYF.

This clonotype was counted between two and nine times. This chain connects TRBV29-1 to TRBJ2-3; either TRBD1 or TRBD2 may fit D (5 bases each). Trimming shortened V by 4 bases and J by 0 bases, and 8 bases separated the two germline ends. CDR3 size: 13 residues. Germline CDR1 SQVTM, CDR2 ANQGSEA. The CDR3 DNA reads as TGCAGCGTTGTCGGGGCCAGCACAGATACGCAGTATTTT. It codes for CSVVGASTDTQYF.

This clonotype has only a few counts. The chain joins TRBV7-9 to TRBJ1-1; D ambiguous. CDR1 is SEHNR and CDR2 is FQNEAQ in the germline V gene (reference sequence). The CDR3 covers 15 residues. V lost 3 bases to trimming and J lost 4 bases, with 15 bases between them. The CDR3 region is CASSFPKVLGTEAFF. Here the CDR3 DNA reads TGTGCCAGCAGCTTCCCGAAGGTTCTGGGCACTGAAGCTTTCTTT.

This chain connects TRBV7-2 to TRBJ2-7; D is possibly TRBD2 (7 bases). The CDR3 covers 14 residues. V lost 5 bases to trimming and J lost 4 bases, with 15 bases between them. Germline loops: CDR1 SGHTA, CDR2 FQGNSA. Written as DNA, the CDR3 is TGTGCCAGCAGCAGGGGGGGCCGGCTTTACGAGCAGTACTTC. Protein: CASSRGGRLYEQYF.

This clonotype was observed a few times. This rearrangement joins TRBV7-9 to TRBJ2-2, with D possibly matching TRBD2 (5 bases). CDR3 length: 15 amino acids. Trimming removed 1 base from V and 2 bases from J, with 8 bases in between. CDR1 and CDR2 (germline): SEHNR, FQNEAQ (reference sequence). The CDR3 here is CASSLGRGNTGELFF. The CDR3 bases are TGTGCCAGCAGCTTAGGACGGGGAAACACCGGGGAGCTGTTTTTT.

This clonotype was picked up a small number of times. This rearrangement joins TRBV5-4 to TRBJ2-6; tentative D call: TRBD1 (5 bases). The CDR3 has 16 residues. Trimming shortened V by 4 bases and J by 1 base, and 12 bases separated the two germline ends. Looked up from germline, CDR1 is SGHNT and CDR2 is YYREEE (reference sequence). CDR3 bases: TGTGCCAGCAGCCTACCGACAGCGTCTGGGGCCAACGTCCTGACTTTC. Translating gives CASSLPTASGANVLTF.

CDR3 region: CASSVGQHGEQYF. The CDR3 coding sequence is TGCGCCAGCAGCGTTGGACAGCACGGCGAGCAGTACTTC. The V call is TRBV5-1, the J call TRBJ2-7; a possible D gene is TRBD1 (6 bases). The CDR3 runs to 13 residues. Germline V lookup: CDR1 SGHRS, CDR2 YFSETQ. Between the trimmed V and J ends, which lost 4 bases and 6 bases, there was a span of 14 bases.